This TCR beta chain derives from a study of blood T cells in healthy people across ages. Study-level results: Per-million-T-cell TCR beta diversity fell roughly linearly with age.

With respect to this clonotype: Its target is not known.

Alongside a J-beta primer mix, a sample-barcoded 5' primer served in a second PCR lasting about 7 to 11 cycles. TCRdb processed the 5' RACE reads anew with MiXCR; each CDR3 protein has one entry. The sample has 750,000 to 950,000 distinct CDR3 sequences, about a quarter seen once. The sample was also linked to a second study, of T cells of mothers and their children. This second study notes: Samples came from a few healthy Caucasian mothers and their six children. In each mother, TCR beta CDR3 reads exceeded 10 million; in each child, they numbered 3 million to 3.5 million.

Sequencing was done on a sample of blood. This sequence was found in a boy aged 5-17 years in good health.

The CDR3: CASSFSGFGGYEQYF. Here the CDR3 DNA reads TGCGCCAGCAGCTTCTCAGGGTTCGGGGGATACGAGCAGTACTTC. J is TRBJ2-7 and V is TRBV5-1, with D maybe TRBD2 (6 bases). CDR1 and CDR2 (germline): SGHRS, YFSETQ. This CDR3 spans 15 amino acids. V was pared by 2 bases and J by 4 bases, with 16 bases between. Full variable domain (remainder filled in from reference TRBV5-1 and TRBJ2-7): KAGVTQTPRYLIKTRGQQVTLSCSPISGHRSVSWYQQTPGQGLQFLFEYFSETQRNKGNFPGRFSGRQFSNSRSEMNVSTLELGDSALYLCASSFSGFGGYEQYFGPGTRLTVT.